The sequence of this T cell receptor beta chain was determined in a study of identifying expanded T cells in peripheral blood. Study-level points and caveats: Over around two and four weeks, about 15 and 18 clones changed, versus approximately 1.1 between replicates. Across healthy donors, higher total template counts meant significantly greater approximately two-week count variance.

On this clone itself: Its antigen is undetermined. It is unclear where the CDR3 begins or ends on the DNA, so no DNA is shown, and the CDR3 is as TCRdb lists it.

The CDR3 has 17 amino acids, counting both end residues. The V gene's germline CDR1 is MDHEN and CDR2 SYDVKM. Collection occurred without any documented infections or immune events in donors. Sequencing used immunoSEQ multiplex PCR; TCRdb keeps in-frame clones, though not all of them. Of around 91,000 clones detected, about 91% appear once; the ten largest clones hold over 3%. The chain carries TRBV28 and TRBJ2-7; the D segment call TRBD2 is taken from the table without a DNA check. This clonotype was sampled from a person aged 18 to 69 in good health. Sequencing input: blood. The chain's CDR3 is CASSLQDFGPGTSEQYF.